These T cell receptor beta chains were read from a single sample in a study of blood T cell repertoires in COVID-19. Measured with immunoSEQ multiplex PCR; TCRdb has only the in-frame clones, and not every one. Of a few hundred thousand clones listed, over 80% were seen once; the top ten hold about 1.2%. The specimen sequenced was PBMCs or T cells enriched from blood (not recorded which). The receptor source for this set is a human donor in a cohort exposed to, infected with or recovered from COVID-19 (not recorded which). The donor label of this sample is uncertain. Each CDR3 is given with its conserved first and last residue. The order of the fields is J gene, D gene, V gene, clone size, CDR3 DNA, CDR3 protein. The D gene is left open where the match is weak. Clone sizes are given selectively: once, few, many, or a class where the clone is expanded.

J gene: TRBJ2-3
D gene: TRBD1
V gene: TRBV9
clone size: -
CDR3 DNA: TGTGCCAGCAGCTTCCGACAGGGCGGAGATACGCAGTATTTT
CDR3 protein: CASSFRQGGDTQYF

J gene: TRBJ1-1
D gene: -
V gene: TRBV3-1/TRBV3-2
clone size: -
CDR3 DNA: TGTGCCAGCAGGCAAACCGGGGCTGAAGCTTTCTTT
CDR3 protein: CASRQTGAEAFF

J gene: TRBJ2-5
D gene: -
V gene: TRBV5-1
clone size: -
CDR3 DNA: TGCGCCAGCAGCTTGGCCGGGCAGGGCCAAGAGACCCAGTACTTC
CDR3 protein: CASSLAGQGQETQYF

J gene: TRBJ1-6
D gene: -
V gene: TRBV18
clone size: -
CDR3 DNA: TGTGCCAGCTCACCAGGAGACTCACCCCTCCACTTT
CDR3 protein: CASSPGDSPLHF

J gene: TRBJ2-2
D gene: -
V gene: TRBV7-2
clone size: -
CDR3 DNA: TGTGCCAGCAGCTTGACTAGCACCGGGGAGCTGTTTTTT
CDR3 protein: CASSLTSTGELFF

J gene: TRBJ1-5
D gene: -
V gene: TRBV7-2
clone size: -
CDR3 DNA: TGTGCCAGCAGCTTAAGGAGCGGCAATCAGCCCCAGCATTTT
CDR3 protein: CASSLRSGNQPQHF

J gene: TRBJ1-2
D gene: -
V gene: TRBV29-1
clone size: -
CDR3 DNA: TGCAGCGTTGAGGGAGGACCGACACTCTATGGCTACACCTTC
CDR3 protein: CSVEGGPTLYGYTF

J gene: TRBJ1-1
D gene: -
V gene: TRBV5-3
clone size: once
CDR3 DNA: TGTGCCAGAAGCCCGAACAGGGTTCCTGAAGCTTTCTTT
CDR3 protein: CARSPNRVPEAFF

J gene: TRBJ1-2
D gene: -
V gene: TRBV12-5
clone size: once
CDR3 DNA: TGTGCTAGTGGTTTAAGAATTCAGGGGCCCAACTATGGCTACACCTTC
CDR3 protein: CASGLRIQGPNYGYTF

J gene: TRBJ1-2
D gene: -
V gene: TRBV7-9
clone size: -
CDR3 DNA: TGTGCCAGCAGCTTACAGGGGTGGAATGGCTACACCTTC
CDR3 protein: CASSLQGWNGYTF

J gene: TRBJ2-7
D gene: -
V gene: TRBV4-3
clone size: -
CDR3 DNA: TGCGCCAGCAGCCAAGGAGGAGCGGGTGAGCAGTACTTC
CDR3 protein: CASSQGGAGEQYF

J gene: TRBJ1-1
D gene: TRBD1
V gene: TRBV6-2/TRBV6-3
clone size: -
CDR3 DNA: TGTGCCAGCAGTCGGACAGGGATCGCTGAAGCTTTCTTT
CDR3 protein: CASSRTGIAEAFF

J gene: TRBJ1-6
D gene: -
V gene: TRBV3-1/TRBV3-2
clone size: -
CDR3 DNA: TGTGCCAGCAGCCAAGAAAATCGAGTGACGGGGAATTCACCCCTCCACTTT
CDR3 protein: CASSQENRVTGNSPLHF

J gene: TRBJ1-4
D gene: TRBD1
V gene: TRBV7-9
clone size: -
CDR3 DNA: TGTGCCAGCAGCGCGGGACAGGGAACAACTAATGAAAAACTGTTTTTT
CDR3 protein: CASSAGQGTTNEKLFF

J gene: TRBJ1-5
D gene: -
V gene: TRBV19
clone size: -
CDR3 DNA: TGTGCCAGTAGTATCAGGGCCCTTTCGAGGCAGCCCCAGCATTTT
CDR3 protein: CASSIRALSRQPQHF

J gene: TRBJ1-4
D gene: -
V gene: TRBV5-5
clone size: -
CDR3 DNA: TGTGCCAGCACACCGGAGAGTCGGAATGAAAAACTGTTTTTT
CDR3 protein: CASTPESRNEKLFF

J gene: TRBJ1-2
D gene: -
V gene: TRBV9
clone size: -
CDR3 DNA: TGTGCCAGCAGCTCTTACAGGGAAGCTAACTATGGCTACACCTTC
CDR3 protein: CASSSYREANYGYTF

J gene: TRBJ1-5
D gene: TRBD1
V gene: TRBV5-8
clone size: -
CDR3 DNA: TGTGCCAGCAGCTCGACAGGGGGGCAGCCCCAGCATTTT
CDR3 protein: CASSSTGGQPQHF

J gene: TRBJ2-7
D gene: -
V gene: TRBV9
clone size: -
CDR3 DNA: TGTGCCAGCAGCGTAGCTAACAGCTACGAGCAGTACTTC
CDR3 protein: CASSVANSYEQYF

J gene: TRBJ1-6
D gene: -
V gene: TRBV30
clone size: -
CDR3 DNA: TGTGCCTGGAGTGTAGGGCAGGGGAATGTCTCACCCCTCCACTTT
CDR3 protein: CAWSVGQGNVSPLHF

J gene: TRBJ1-3
D gene: TRBD1
V gene: TRBV5-4
clone size: -
CDR3 DNA: TGTGCCAGCAGCCCCGACAGGGCGGCTGGAAACACCATATATTTT
CDR3 protein: CASSPDRAAGNTIYF

J gene: TRBJ2-5
D gene: -
V gene: TRBV7-3
clone size: -
CDR3 DNA: TGTGCCAGCAGCCTACGGCGCCAGGGGAAAGGGGAGACCCAGTACTTC
CDR3 protein: CASSLRRQGKGETQYF

J gene: TRBJ1-2
D gene: TRBD1
V gene: TRBV13
clone size: -
CDR3 DNA: TGTGCCAGCAGCTTACGGACCACAGGGGACAAGAACTATGGCTACACCTTC
CDR3 protein: CASSLRTTGDKNYGYTF

J gene: TRBJ1-3
D gene: -
V gene: TRBV3-1/TRBV3-2
clone size: once
CDR3 DNA: TGTGCCAGCAGCCAAGATTCCGGGTCTGGAAACACCATATATTTT
CDR3 protein: CASSQDSGSGNTIYF

J gene: TRBJ2-5
D gene: -
V gene: TRBV10-3
clone size: -
CDR3 DNA: TGTGCCATCAGTGAGTCGGAAGAGCGGTGGGAGACCCAGTACTTC
CDR3 protein: CAISESEERWETQYF

J gene: TRBJ2-7
D gene: -
V gene: TRBV11-3
clone size: -
CDR3 DNA: TGTGCCAGCAGCGTAGACGGCGGCTACGAGCAGTACTTC
CDR3 protein: CASSVDGGYEQYF

J gene: TRBJ1-2
D gene: -
V gene: TRBV6-1
clone size: -
CDR3 DNA: TGTGCCAGCAGTGAAGTTGGTGCCCGAAACCTATATGGCTACACCTTC
CDR3 protein: CASSEVGARNLYGYTF

J gene: TRBJ1-1
D gene: TRBD1
V gene: TRBV7-9
clone size: -
CDR3 DNA: TGTGCCAGCAGGCCCGGGACAGTAAAGATGAACACTGAAGCTTTCTTT
CDR3 protein: CASRPGTVKMNTEAFF

J gene: TRBJ2-5
D gene: -
V gene: TRBV29-1
clone size: -
CDR3 DNA: TGCAGCGTTGTACCCAGTCTAGAGACCCAGTACTTC
CDR3 protein: CSVVPSLETQYF

J gene: TRBJ1-1
D gene: TRBD1
V gene: TRBV14
clone size: -
CDR3 DNA: TGTGCCAGCAGCCTCAACAGGGGGCTAGGCACTGAAGCTTTCTTT
CDR3 protein: CASSLNRGLGTEAFF

J gene: TRBJ1-2
D gene: -
V gene: TRBV6-5
clone size: -
CDR3 DNA: TGTGCCAGTCGACAGGCCCTCAAAATGTTCTATGGCTACACCTTC
CDR3 protein: CASRQALKMFYGYTF

J gene: TRBJ2-2
D gene: TRBD1
V gene: TRBV9
clone size: -
CDR3 DNA: TGTGCCAGCAGCGCAGCCGGGACAGGGGGATACTTAGGGGAGCTGTTTTTT
CDR3 protein: CASSAAGTGGYLGELFF

J gene: TRBJ1-2
D gene: -
V gene: TRBV27
clone size: -
CDR3 DNA: TGTGCCAGCAGTTTTAAGGGGTTGAGGGGCTACACCTTC
CDR3 protein: CASSFKGLRGYTF

J gene: TRBJ1-1
D gene: TRBD1
V gene: TRBV15
clone size: -
CDR3 DNA: TGTGCCACCAGCAGGGGACAGGGTCCCCCTGAAGCTTTCTTT
CDR3 protein: CATSRGQGPPEAFF

J gene: TRBJ2-3
D gene: -
V gene: TRBV5-1
clone size: once
CDR3 DNA: TGCGCCAGCAGCTTGGCCTTAGACGGGGTGGATACGCAGTATTTT
CDR3 protein: CASSLALDGVDTQYF